Given below is one TCR beta chain in context. There are a few counts of this clone. This receptor's antigen is unknown. Per-base quality was not reported, and no clone a single base away is much larger than it. Collaborating institutions collected whole blood in K2EDTA tubes following their own protocols. For TCRbeta analysis, collaborators shipped samples as frozen whole blood, isolated PBMCs, or DNA extracted from either of those sample types. The data stem from a study of blood T cell repertoires in COVID-19 (dated by TCRdb to 2020 to 2021). Concerning the study at large: Collaborator samples came from the United States, Italy and Spain and covered acute and convalescent phases of COVID-19. The prospective study material was composed of cDNA or gDNA derived from T cells, B-cell-depleted T cells, or PBMCs. Deeply sampled blood TCRbeta repertoires from subjects exposed to, actively infected with, or recovered from COVID-19 were included in the dataset. The repertoires were released in a freely available public database intended as a resource for research on the immune response to SARS-CoV-2. The samples were drawn from the first 160 participants of the ongoing ImmuneRACE study and from over 950 subjects provided by 6 global collaborators. A de-identified subject ID, COVID-19 status, age in years and sex were almost always included in the sample metadata. Where available, HLA class I and class II types were taken from metadata supplied by the sample provider and were not determined by assay-based typing.

The germline V gene (reference sequence) yields LGHDT for CDR1 and YNNKEL for CDR2. The CDR3 numbers 13 residues from cysteine through phenylalanine. The sequence is cut down to CDR3 DNA, 39 bases in frame from base 1. At the junction V is shortened by 4 bases and J by 1 base, with 7 bases in between. TCRbeta CDR3 regions were amplified from genomic DNA by means of the immunoSEQ Assay, a bias-controlled multiplex PCR. Concerning the study's data processing: Nucleated cell counts per sample were estimated from amplification of reference gene primers within the assay. To quantify the absolute abundance of each unique TCRbeta CDR3 rearrangement, sequence reads were collapsed and filtered. For each sample, productive Simpson clonality was calculated as the square root of Simpson's diversity index across productive rearrangements. In its TCRdb copy, this immuneACCESS table keeps in-frame sequences only and misses some clones. Where compared with another copy, unresolved V genes explain less than half of these, and the others have no known cause. D and trimming were read from the DNA, whereas the V and J calls and clone size are those reported in that table. For this sample the table gives fewer than 200,000 clones, of which under 80% were detected only once. The ten largest clonotypes hold less than 3% of the sample.

Results and caveats for the whole study, not just this receptor: The quantity of clinical and demographic metadata differed by source and by participant and was supplied without curation.

Specimen: peripheral blood. The clonotype originates from a woman aged 80 or older with acute or convalescent COVID-19. The sequence is built from TRBV3-1 (or the pseudogene TRBV3-2) and TRBJ1-1, with the identity of the D gene unclear. The bases read TGTGCCAGCAGCCGACTCAGGAACACTGAAGCTTTCTTT. Its translation reads: CASSRLRNTEAFF.